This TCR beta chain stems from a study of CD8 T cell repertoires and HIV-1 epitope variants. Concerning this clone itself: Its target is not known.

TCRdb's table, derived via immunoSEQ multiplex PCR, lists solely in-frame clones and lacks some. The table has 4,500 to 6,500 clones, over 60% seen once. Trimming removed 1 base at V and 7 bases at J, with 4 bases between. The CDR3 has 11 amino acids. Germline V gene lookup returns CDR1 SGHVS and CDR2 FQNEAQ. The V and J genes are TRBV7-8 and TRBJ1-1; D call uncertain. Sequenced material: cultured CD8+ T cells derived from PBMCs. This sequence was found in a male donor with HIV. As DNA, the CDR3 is TGTGCCAGCAGCTTAGGGATTGAAGCTTTCTTT. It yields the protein CASSLGIEAFF.